A selection of T cell receptor beta chains follows, all from one sample in a study of T cell repertoires in cytomegalovirus infection. TCRdb ran MiXCR on the reads and lists one entry per CDR3 protein. Among fewer than 350,000 distinct CDR3 sequences listed, 25% to 30% were seen once. These receptors' antigens are unknown. The source material was cultured PBMCs, sampled from culture after CMV antigen stimulation. These receptors were taken from a human donor in good health (CMV status not recorded). Some clones in this sample may be carry-over from other donors' samples. Each CDR3 is given without its conserved first and last residue.

V: TRBV5-6; CDR3: ASSRTGGETEAF
V: TRBV7-2; CDR3: ASSPRTAGGTDTQY
V: TRBV6-1; CDR3: ASSEGGTGWNIQY
V: TRBV14; CDR3: ASSTISSNEAF
V: TRBV7-2; CDR3: ASSLFVPYEQY
V: TRBV6-8; CDR3: ATTTTGTGKNEQY
V: TRBV28; CDR3: ASNPVGGGYEQY
V: TRBV5-4; CDR3: ASSQPLGGYGYT
V: TRBV7-2; CDR3: ASSKGGGRANYGYT
V: TRBV10-3; CDR3: AISELGASYEQY
V: TRBV3-1; CDR3: ASSQPGGSYEQY
V: TRBV7-2; CDR3: ASSLVRRPKGTQY
V: TRBV10-3; CDR3: AISEGSLAGNEQF
V: TRBV7-3; CDR3: ASSLTSGGVNTGELF
V: TRBV15; CDR3: ATSRGGGRGTYRPQH
V: TRBV2; CDR3: ASKADRHEKLF
V: TRBV27; CDR3: ASSTQGQALTEAF
V: TRBV13; CDR3: ASSSSSPLAGLLDTQY
V: TRBV10-3; CDR3: AISDLEGGTINSPLH
V: TRBV12-3/TRBV12-4; CDR3: ASSVTGAEQF
V: TRBV20-1; CDR3: SAQPGLAGGRAEQF
V: TRBV6-1; CDR3: ASTLTSGAPYEQY
V: TRBV12-3/TRBV12-4; CDR3: ASSLLGTGPRDYGYT
V: TRBV29-1; CDR3: SVRGLLRNTIY
V: TRBV5-1; CDR3: ASSSTAVTEAF
V: TRBV7-9; CDR3: ASSPAILGANVLT
V: TRBV7-2; CDR3: ASSLETSFEQF
V: TRBV6-8; CDR3: ASSSRDSASGDTQY
V: TRBV6-5; CDR3: ASSSRLGRQY
V: TRBV6-6; CDR3: ASSYSMGRLAGGLNIQY
V: TRBV19; CDR3: ASSYLQRGNEQF
V: TRBV7-3; CDR3: ASSTTSGSFTDTQY
V: TRBV2; CDR3: ASSGSTSGSRSYNEQF
V: TRBV6-5; CDR3: ASSYSQRHYGYT
V: TRBV24-1; CDR3: ATSDLELDEQF
V: TRBV19; CDR3: ASSTMGGTSGNTIY
V: TRBV28; CDR3: AAGELAGSDTEAF
V: TRBV12-3/TRBV12-4; CDR3: ASSLVAGSGNEQF
V: TRBV2; CDR3: ASRWGQGSNQPQH
V: TRBV24-1; CDR3: ATSDLGGPTYNEQF
V: TRBV7-6; CDR3: ASSLAGGSDTQY
V: TRBV19; CDR3: ASSGRGTNTGELF
V: TRBV24-1; CDR3: ATSDRVHNEQF
V: TRBV30; CDR3: AWNSLNTEAF
V: TRBV4-1; CDR3: ASSQADREVSPLH
V: TRBV9; CDR3: ASSVDGSNQPQH
V: TRBV10-3; CDR3: AIVSGNTIY
V: TRBV18; CDR3: ASSPPAGATPAGSYNEQF
V: TRBV6-8; CDR3: ASSYSGGGGGYT
V: TRBV2; CDR3: AGRAGDNTGELF
V: TRBV10-3; CDR3: AISESGAPEQY
V: TRBV12-5; CDR3: ASGLKNQPQH
V: TRBV6-1; CDR3: ATLISGANVLT
V: TRBV4-2; CDR3: ASSQEIRPREGDTQY
V: TRBV10-2; CDR3: ASRPVWTDNYGYT
V: TRBV7-8; CDR3: ASSSRDSVKSGYT
V: TRBV19; CDR3: ASSIAIGTSLSSYNEQF